Below, 17 T cell receptor beta chains from the same sample are listed, as sequenced in a study of shared clonotypes between healthy human individuals (TCRdb year 2020). Libraries came from the immunoSEQ multiplex PCR assay. Not all clones reach the TCRdb copy of this immuneACCESS table, which keeps in-frame sequences only. Checked studies attribute under half of the gap to unresolved V genes and leave the rest unexplained. This sample comprises 550,000 to 800,000 clones, around 67% of them detected only once. Over 1.5% of the sample rests with the top ten. The sample taken for sequencing was memory CD4+ T cells sorted from blood. The sample's cell subset or site label, decoded: CD45RA-negative fraction. The receptors derive from a woman in her 30s in good health.

The count of this clone is one. The J gene is TRBJ2-3, the V gene TRBV11-1; 11 bases align to TRBD2. The ends lost 4 bases at V and 0 bases at J; junction bases unmatched: 6. This CDR3 comprises 17 residues. Germline CDR1 and CDR2: SGHAT and FQDESV (reference sequence). The CDR3 DNA sequence: TGTGCCAGCAGCTCGAGGACTAGCGGGCCTAGCACAGATACGCAGTATTTT. Amino acid sequence: CASSSRTSGPSTDTQYF.

In regard to this clone: Other nucleotide sequences from this sample produce the same CDR3. The chain combines TRBV5-1 with TRBJ2-1, with 10 bases lining up with TRBD2. CDR3 length equals 15 residues. CDR1 and CDR2 (germline): SGHRS, YFSETQ. Trimming at V came to 4 bases and at J to 3 bases, leaving 4 bases not matched to a gene. This chain's CDR3 is CASSQSSGSYNEQFF. The CDR3 DNA reads TGCGCCAGCAGCCAATCTAGCGGGAGCTACAATGAGCAGTTCTTC.

The chain links TRBV13 to TRBJ1-2; D uncertain. Germline V gives CDR1 PRHDT, CDR2 FYEKMQ (reference sequence). The CDR3 has 16 residues. Between the trimmed V and J ends, which lost 2 bases and 3 bases, there was a span of 16 bases. This CDR3 is CASSLHLGTGYYGYTF. CDR3 coding DNA: TGTGCCAGCAGCTTACATCTGGGCACGGGTTACTATGGCTACACCTTC.

This clone was detected once. The chain carries TRBV5-1 and TRBJ1-5; TRBD1 aligns across 9 bases. This CDR3 comprises 16 residues. CDR1 SGHRS and CDR2 YFSETQ come from the germline V gene. The ends lost 0 bases at V and 4 bases at J; junction bases unmatched: 5. The DNA for the CDR3 is TGCGCCAGCAGCTTGGGAGGGGACAGGGATAATCAGCCCCAGCATTTT. This translates into CASSLGGDRDNQPQHF.

This clone occurred many times. CDR3 amino acids: CASSEGGLYEQYF. In DNA form, the CDR3 reads TGCGCCAGCAGTGAAGGGGGGTTATACGAGCAGTACTTC. The V call is TRBV10-1, the J call TRBJ2-7; D is perhaps TRBD1 or TRBD2 (6 bases each). The CDR3 sequence is 13 residues long. V dropped 3 bases and J dropped 4 bases, with 10 bases sitting between them. Germline loops: CDR1 WNHNN, CDR2 SYGVQD (reference sequence).

The chain employs TRBV14 and TRBJ2-1; 11 nucleotides align to TRBD2. The J segment lost 6 bases and the V segment lost 4 bases, leaving 5 bases of the junction unmatched. The CDR3 covers 15 residues. From germline, CDR1 is SGHDN and CDR2 FVKESK. The CDR3 nucleotides are TGTGCCAGCAGCCTACTAGCGGGAGTTGGCAATGAGCAGTTCTTC. Its protein is CASSLLAGVGNEQFF.

V is TRBV19 and J is TRBJ2-1; D gene ambiguous. CDR1 and CDR2 from the germline V gene are LNHDA and SQIVND (reference sequence). V was pared by 0 bases and J by 6 bases, with 15 bases between. CDR3 length: 16 amino acids. CDR3 in amino acids: CASSIDRSRPVNEQFF. CDR3 DNA sequence: TGTGCCAGTAGTATAGATCGTTCCAGGCCCGTCAATGAGCAGTTCTTC. Complete variable domain (other parts from reference TRBV19 and TRBJ2-1): DGGITQSPKYLFRKEGQNVTLSCEQNLNHDAMYWYRQDPGQGLRLIYYSQIVNDFQKGDIAEGYSVSREKKESFPLTVTSAQKNPTAFYLCASSIDRSRPVNEQFFGPGTRLTVL.

V usage is TRBV10-2 and J usage is TRBJ2-3, with 9 bases identical to TRBD1. This CDR3 is 13 amino acids long. CDR1 and CDR2 from the germline V gene are WSHSY and SAAADI. J lost 3 bases, V lost 6 bases, and 1 base had no gene match. This CDR3 is CASRGQGTDTQYF. The CDR3 bases are TGCGCCAGCAGAGGACAGGGGACAGATACGCAGTATTTT.

The V gene is TRBV14, the J gene TRBJ1-1; the D is unclear. V lost 0 bases and J lost 10, with 6 bases in between. CDR3 length equals 11 residues. In germline, CDR1 is SGHDN, CDR2 FVKESK. CDR3 DNA: TGTGCCAGCAGCCAAGAAGCGCTAGCTTTCTTT. Its translation: CASSQEALAFF. The full variable domain, in which reference TRBV14 and TRBJ1-1 provide the parts outside the CDR3, is EAGVTQFPSHSVIEKGQTVTLRCDPISGHDNLYWYRRVMGKEIKFLLHFVKESKQDESGMPNNRFLAERTGGTYSTLKVQPAELEDSGVYFCASSQEALAFFGQGTRLTVV.

About this clone itself: The sample has other DNA sequences that encode this CDR3 too. The V and J genes are TRBV27 and TRBJ1-4, with a weak D call TRBD1 (6 bases). V gave up 4 bases and J gave up 0 bases, with 9 bases separating them. Germline CDR1 is MNHEY and CDR2 is SMNVEV (reference sequence). This CDR3 region has 15 residues. The CDR3 here is CASSSGGATNEKLFF. For the CDR3, the DNA is TGTGCCAGCAGTTCCGGGGGCGCAACTAATGAAAAACTGTTTTTT.

The chain uses TRBV6-6 and TRBJ2-7; D remains unclear. The ends were cut back, 8 bases at V and 2 bases at J, with 7 bases in the middle. CDR1 is MNHNY and CDR2 is SVGAGI in the germline V gene (reference sequence). The CDR3 is 11 amino acids. In DNA, the CDR3 is TGTGCCAGCCGCCGCGCCTACGAGCAGTACTTC. This sequence encodes CASRRAYEQYF.

The chain uses TRBV6-6 and TRBJ2-7; TRBD1 might be the D (5 bases). From germline, CDR1 is MNHNY and CDR2 SVGAGI (reference sequence). Trimming removed 0 bases from V and 2 bases from J, with 11 bases in between. This CDR3 spans 15 amino acids. CDR3 loop: CASSYSSRQTYEQYF. The CDR3 coding sequence is TGTGCCAGCAGTTACTCTTCTAGACAGACCTACGAGCAGTACTTC.

The chain recombines TRBV5-4 with TRBJ2-2, with a weak D call TRBD2 (6 bases). Germline CDR1 and CDR2: SGHNT and YYREEE (reference sequence). This CDR3 has 16 residues. The V end lost 4 bases, the J end lost 8 bases, and 21 bases lay between the germline ends. CDR3: CASSPRDSPMGGELFF. CDR3 nucleotides: TGTGCCAGCAGCCCACGGGACTCCCCAATGGGTGGGGAGCTGTTTTTT.

Points on this clone: This same CDR3 is encoded by further DNA sequences in the sample. This chain joins TRBV28 and TRBJ1-5, with 8 nucleotides matching TRBD1. The V segment lost 5 bases and the J segment 7 bases; nucleotides outside the gene matches: 7. Germline V gene sequence: CDR1 MDHEN, CDR2 SYDVKM. CDR3 length equals 14 residues. CDR3 region: CASSKDRVGQPQHF. The CDR3 DNA reads TGTGCCAGCAGTAAGGACAGGGTAGGGCAGCCCCAGCATTTT.

The chain is built from TRBV18 and TRBJ1-5; perhaps TRBD1 as D (6 bases). Trimming stripped 5 bases from V and 2 bases from J, with 16 bases between. CDR1 is KGHSH, CDR2 LQKENI, per germline. The CDR3 sequence is 16 residues long. The CDR3, as DNA: TGTGCCAGCTCAAGATTGGGCAGGGGTGGCAATCAGCCCCAGCATTTT. Its protein is CASSRLGRGGNQPQHF. Full variable domain (outside the CDR3, taken from reference TRBV18 and TRBJ1-5): NAGVMQNPRHLVRRRGQEARLRCSPMKGHSHVYWYRQLPEEGLKFMVYLQKENIIDESGMPKERFSAEFPKEGPSILRIQQVVRGDSAAYFCASSRLGRGGNQPQHFGDGTRLSIL.

As DNA, the CDR3 is TGTGCCAGCAGTCCCCAATACAATGAGCAGTTCTTC. This gives the protein CASSPQYNEQFF. The chain joins TRBV6-6 to TRBJ2-1; D gene ambiguous. Germline V gives CDR1 MNHNY, CDR2 SVGAGI (reference sequence). With 5 bases removed from V and 4 bases from J, the gap between germline ends came to 6 bases. The CDR3 sequence is 12 residues long.

This chain links TRBV2 with TRBJ1-3; 7 bases fit TRBD1. The V gene end was trimmed by 6 bases and the J gene end by 0 bases; junction bases not matched to a gene: 5. The CDR3 extends over 15 amino acids. Germline assignment: CDR1 SNHLY and CDR2 FYNNEI. The CDR3 DNA follows: TGTGCCAGCAGGCGCACAGGGGACTCTGGAAACACCATATATTTT. Protein sequence: CASRRTGDSGNTIYF.